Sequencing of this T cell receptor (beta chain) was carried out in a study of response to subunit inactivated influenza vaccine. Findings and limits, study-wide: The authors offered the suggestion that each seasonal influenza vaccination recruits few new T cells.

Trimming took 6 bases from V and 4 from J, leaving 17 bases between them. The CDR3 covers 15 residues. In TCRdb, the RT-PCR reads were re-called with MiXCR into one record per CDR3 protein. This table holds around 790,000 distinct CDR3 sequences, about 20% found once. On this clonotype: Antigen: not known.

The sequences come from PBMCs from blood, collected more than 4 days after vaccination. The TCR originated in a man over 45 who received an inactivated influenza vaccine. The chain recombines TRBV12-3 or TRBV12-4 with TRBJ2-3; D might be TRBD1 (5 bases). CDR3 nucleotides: TGTGCCAGCAGCCCCCCTAGGGGATCTTCAGATACGCAGTATTTT. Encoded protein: CASSPPRGSSDTQYF.